The clone carrying this TCR beta chain has a handful of counts. Its specificity is unknown. Germline V gene lookup returns CDR1 SGHTA and CDR2 FQGNSA. V lost 1 base to trimming and J lost 1 base, with 10 bases between them. This CDR3 has 15 residues. Study-wide results and limits: Tumor memory CD4+ T cell TCR gene usage was found to cluster with blood and lymph node memory CD4+ cells and with lymph node naive CD4+ cells.

One entry per CDR3 protein, called by TCRdb with MiXCR from the 5' RACE reads. The table has about 61,000 distinct CDR3 sequences, nearly 30% seen once. The J gene is TRBJ1-1, the V gene TRBV7-2, with a possible D match to TRBD1 (5 bases). This sequence was found in a female donor with breast cancer. The sequenced sample was tumor-infiltrating naive CD4+ T cells sorted from the breast tumor. The sample's subset: naive CD4+ T cells, CD4+CD45RA+CD25-. In nucleotides, the CDR3 is TGTGCCAGCAGCTTAGAGGGGCGACGGAACACTGAAGCTTTCTTT. Translated, it gives CASSLEGRRNTEAFF.